The source of this TCR beta chain is a study of blood T cell repertoires in COVID-19. Across the whole study: Samples came from the United States, Italy and Spain, spanning acute and convalescent COVID-19.

A word on this clone: This same CDR3 is encoded by further DNA sequences in the sample.

In the authors' methods: Nucleated cell number was recorded as an estimate derived from reference gene primer amplification. TCRdb keeps only in-frame clones here, not all; method: immunoSEQ multiplex PCR. V, J and clone size are those of that table, while D and trimming were read from the DNA. The sample has about 60,000 clones, more than 85% seen once. Germline-derived CDR1 and CDR2 are SNHLY and FYNNEI. The CDR3 has 15 amino acids. The V gene end was trimmed by 2 bases and the J gene end by 3 bases; junction bases not matched to a gene: 1. Material: peripheral blood. This chain joins TRBV2 and TRBJ2-3; TRBD2 aligns across 11 bases. The TCR sequence derives from a man in his sixties with acute or convalescent COVID-19. The CDR3 DNA reads as TGTGCCAGCAGTGAACTAGCGGGAGGTACAGATACGCAGTATTTT. This sequence encodes CASSELAGGTDTQYF.